These 25 T cell receptor beta chains originate from one sample sequenced in a study of shared clonotypes between healthy human individuals. The method was immunoSEQ multiplex PCR; TCRdb's version includes in-frame clones alone and lacks a portion of them. The profile shows around 1.9 million clones, 85% to 95% of them singletons. Selected positively for CCR7 and CD45RO-negative, naive CD8 cells excluded terminally differentiated effector memory CD45RA+ cells. Sequencing was performed on naive CD8+ T cells from PBMCs. The receptor source for this set is a man between 18 and 35 years old in good health. Some clones in this sample may be carry-over from other donors' samples.

Concerning this clone: This specimen includes other DNA sequences encoding the same CDR3. This chain uses TRBV7-9 with TRBJ2-7, with 10 bases lining up with TRBD2. Germline lookup yields CDR1 SEHNR and CDR2 FQNEAQ (reference sequence). V shed 3 bases and J 4 bases; nucleotides not matched to a gene: 6. The CDR3 is made up of 15 amino acids. DNA of the CDR3: TGTGCCAGCAGCTTGGGGTCTAGCGGGAGTTACGAGCAGTACTTC. It translates to CASSLGSSGSYEQYF.

The chain carries TRBV7-9 and TRBJ1-1; possible D gene TRBD1, 5 bases. Germline CDR1 and CDR2: SEHNR and FQNEAQ (reference sequence). V dropped 3 bases and J dropped 2 bases, with 16 bases sitting between them. This CDR3 has 16 amino acids. CDR3 sequence reads: CASSFGDPQTNTEAFF. CDR3 bases: TGTGCCAGCAGCTTTGGGGACCCACAGACTAACACTGAAGCTTTCTTT.

This sequence joins TRBV4-1 and TRBJ2-5, with D possibly matching TRBD1 (7 bases). This CDR3 is built from 19 residues. V lost 0 bases, J lost 5 bases, and 25 bases lay in between. The germline gives CDR1 MGHRA, CDR2 YSYEKL. The CDR3 region has the DNA TGCGCCAGCAGCCAAGAAGGCGGGACGGCCGACAGGGCATGGGAGACCCAGTACTTC. Its translation is CASSQEGGTADRAWETQYF.

CDR3 region: CASSLASGSSYNEQFF. As DNA, the CDR3 is TGTGCCAGCAGTTTAGCTAGCGGGAGCTCCTACAATGAGCAGTTCTTC. The chain links TRBV28 to TRBJ2-1; TRBD2 agrees at 10 bases. Germline V lookup: CDR1 MDHEN, CDR2 SYDVKM. Trimming took 2 bases from V and 0 from J; bases not matched to a gene: 1. This CDR3 is 16 amino acids long.

CDR3: CASSQEAGTQPQHF. Written as DNA, the CDR3 is TGCGCCAGCAGCCAAGAAGCAGGGACTCAGCCCCAGCATTTT. The chain employs TRBV4-1 and TRBJ1-5, with D perhaps matching TRBD1 (5 bases). Germline V gene lookup returns CDR1 MGHRA and CDR2 YSYEKL. V lost 0 bases to trimming and J lost 6 bases, with 9 bases between them. The CDR3 spans 14 residues.

The chain links TRBV7-9 to TRBJ2-7; 10 nucleotides line up with TRBD1. The CDR3 is 15 residues long. The trim removed 5 bases at V and 5 bases at J, leaving 9 bases unmatched. Germline V lookup: CDR1 SEHNR, CDR2 FQNEAQ (reference sequence). In nucleotides, the CDR3 is TGTGCCAGCAGCGCCCCCGACAGGGGGCACGACGAGCAGTACTTC. The encoded protein is CASSAPDRGHDEQYF.

CDR3 protein: CASSPTTTYGGYTF. The CDR3, as DNA: TGTGCCAGCAGCCCGACCACCACGTACGGTGGCTACACCTTC. This chain links TRBV7-9 with TRBJ1-2; D remains unclear. The germline gives CDR1 SEHNR, CDR2 FQNEAQ (reference sequence). CDR3 length: 14 amino acids. V was shortened by 5 bases and J by 7 bases, with 17 bases between the two germline ends.

This CDR3 is CASSDWTSGIFYEQYF. The DNA of the CDR3 is TGTGCCAGCAGTGATTGGACTAGCGGGATTTTCTACGAGCAGTACTTC. The rearrangement joins TRBV6-1 to TRBJ2-7, with 12 positions matching TRBD2. From germline, CDR1 is MNHNS and CDR2 SASEGT. V trimming: 3 bases; J trimming: 3 bases; junction bases outside the gene matches: 6. This CDR3 comprises 16 residues.

V gene TRBV28 combines with J gene TRBJ2-1, with 7 bases aligning to TRBD2. Germline values: CDR1 MDHEN, CDR2 SYDVKM. Losses at the gene ends were 8 bases for V and 9 bases for J; bases not matched to a gene: 19. The CDR3 has 16 amino acids. The CDR3 reads CASASNSGGLTGEQFF. In DNA form, the CDR3 reads TGTGCCAGCGCTTCCAACTCTGGGGGACTAACGGGTGAGCAGTTCTTC.

This rearrangement joins TRBV9 to TRBJ1-3; D is perhaps TRBD1 (5 bases). The V end lost 4 bases, the J end lost 0 bases, and 17 bases lay between the germline ends. Germline V CDR1 and CDR2: SGDLS, YYNGEE. The CDR3 is made up of 17 amino acids. CDR3 nucleotides: TGTGCCAGCAGCCCCCGGGGGTTATCAAGCTCTGGAAACACCATATATTTT. This encodes CASSPRGLSSSGNTIYF.

In DNA, the CDR3 is TGCGCCAGCAGCCAAGAGCGGACAGTCTACGAGCAGTACTTC. Translated, it gives CASSQERTVYEQYF. The chain has TRBV4-3 and TRBJ2-7; maybe TRBD1 (6 bases). There are 14 residues in the CDR3. The germline V gene has CDR1 LGHNA and CDR2 YSLEER. V dropped 0 bases and J dropped 3 bases, with 9 bases sitting between them.

The CDR3 nucleotides are TGTGCCAGCAGCCCCTCCCGGACAGGGGGCTCCTACACCTTC. Amino acids: CASSPSRTGGSYTF. J is TRBJ1-2 and V is TRBV5-5; 11 bases map to TRBD1. CDR3 length: 14 amino acids. Per the germline V gene, CDR1 is SGHKS and CDR2 is YYEKEE (reference sequence). Trimming cost V 4 bases and J 10 bases; bases outside gene matches: 9.

The chain combines TRBV27 with TRBJ2-1; TRBD1 matches 9 bases. CDR1 is MNHEY, CDR2 SMNVEV, per germline (reference sequence). The CDR3 consists of 16 residues. The V and J ends lost 3 bases and 6 bases, in that order; junction bases with no gene match: 9. The CDR3 coding sequence is TGTGCCAGCAGTTTTTCTCCCGGGACAGGGATCAATGAGCAGTTCTTC. This encodes CASSFSPGTGINEQFF.

This clone was counted between two and nine times. The J gene is TRBJ2-3, the V gene TRBV4-3; D gene ambiguous. The length of the CDR3 is 14 residues. Trimming pared 0 bases from V and 4 bases from J, leaving 8 bases between. The germline V gene has CDR1 LGHNA and CDR2 YSLEER. This CDR3 reads CASSQEHYADTQYF. CDR3 bases: TGCGCCAGCAGCCAAGAGCACTATGCAGATACGCAGTATTTT.

About this clone: The junction differs from germline at one of its ends, possibly a read error. The chain combines TRBV6-1 with TRBJ2-7, with TRBD2 matching 15 bases. Germline V gene data show CDR1 as MNHNS and CDR2 as SASEGT. The CDR3 contains 15 residues. The CDR3 is CASSGGLAGGYQQYF. Written as DNA, the CDR3 is TGTGCCAGCAGTGGGGGACTAGCGGGAGGCTACCAGCAGTACTTC.

A remark on this clone: Other DNA variants within this sample encode the same CDR3. The chain combines TRBV6-5 with TRBJ2-1; 9 nucleotides line up with TRBD1. CDR1 is MNHEY and CDR2 is SVGAGI in the germline V gene. J gave up 3 bases and V 2 bases, and 2 bases lay outside the gene matches. The CDR3 covers 15 residues. CDR3: CASSYDRGGYNEQFF. CDR3 DNA: TGTGCCAGCAGTTACGACAGGGGGGGCTACAATGAGCAGTTCTTC.

V usage is TRBV14 and J usage is TRBJ1-2; no definite D call. From germline, CDR1 is SGHDN and CDR2 FVKESK. V was shortened by 0 bases and J by 2 bases, with 10 bases between the two germline ends. The CDR3 consists of 15 residues. This chain's CDR3 is CASSQDLLRNYGYTF. DNA for the CDR3: TGTGCCAGCAGCCAAGACCTACTCCGGAACTATGGCTACACCTTC. The entire variable domain, with the rest obtained from reference TRBV14 and TRBJ1-2, is as follows: EAGVTQFPSHSVIEKGQTVTLRCDPISGHDNLYWYRRVMGKEIKFLLHFVKESKQDESGMPNNRFLAERTGGTYSTLKVQPAELEDSGVYFCASSQDLLRNYGYTFGSGTRLTVV.

This clone was picked up one time. This chain links TRBV7-9 with TRBJ2-7; D call uncertain. Trimming cost V 4 bases and J 0 bases, with 10 bases left between them. The CDR3 spans 14 residues. Germline CDR1 and CDR2: SEHNR and FQNEAQ (reference sequence). The CDR3 sequence: CASSSDMISYEQYF. CDR3 nucleotide sequence: TGTGCCAGCAGCTCTGACATGATCTCCTACGAGCAGTACTTC.

This chain uses TRBV11-3 with TRBJ2-1; D unresolved. The CDR3 totals 17 residues. The V gene's germline CDR1 is SGHNT and CDR2 YENEEA. Trimming left V 5 bases short and J 0 bases short, with 17 bases between. The CDR3 loop is CASSPTPGVGSYNEQFF. The DNA of the CDR3 is TGTGCCAGCAGCCCGACCCCGGGCGTCGGCTCCTACAATGAGCAGTTCTTC.

V gene TRBV27 combines with J gene TRBJ2-7, with D unclear. The CDR3 has 13 residues. Germline loops: CDR1 MNHEY, CDR2 SMNVEV (reference sequence). V lost 8 bases to trimming and J lost 6 bases, with 17 bases between them. CDR3 bases: TGTGCCAGCGCCACCAGGTCCCCTGGCGAGCAGTACTTC. Amino acids: CASATRSPGEQYF.

This clone turned up a few times. This chain uses TRBV7-6 with TRBJ1-3; no clear D. In germline, CDR1 is SGHVS, CDR2 FNYEAQ. The ends were cut back, 8 bases at V and 4 bases at J, with 9 bases in the middle. The CDR3 length is 12 residues. CDR3 DNA sequence: TGTGCCAGCTTCGGCCAAGGAAACACCATATATTTT. As protein: CASFGQGNTIYF.

Concerning this clone: The same CDR3 can be traced to other DNA sequences in this sample. The chain is built from TRBV5-1 and TRBJ2-3; no reliable D call. Germline CDR1 SGHRS, CDR2 YFSETQ. There are 13 residues in the CDR3. Trimming cost V 3 bases and J 4 bases, with 9 bases left between them. CDR3 loop: CASSYGRPDTQYF. The CDR3 DNA reads as TGCGCCAGCAGCTACGGACGACCAGATACGCAGTATTTT.

The chain recombines TRBV6-5 with TRBJ2-7; no definite D call. CDR3 length: 15 amino acids. V lost 2 bases and J 1 base, leaving 12 bases between the germline ends. Looked up from germline, CDR1 is MNHEY and CDR2 is SVGAGI. The CDR3 here is CASSYGVNPSYEQYF. As DNA, the CDR3 is TGTGCCAGCAGTTACGGGGTAAACCCTTCCTACGAGCAGTACTTC.

The genes are TRBV2 and TRBJ1-3; TRBD1 aligns across 7 bases. There are 15 residues in the CDR3. The junction had 11 bases not matched to a gene; V was cut back by 8 bases and J by 4 bases. CDR1 and CDR2 (germline): SNHLY, FYNNEI. The chain's CDR3 is CASSEGGGLGNTIYF. For the CDR3, the DNA is TGTGCCAGCTCCGAAGGAGGGGGCTTGGGAAACACCATATATTTT.

The rearrangement uses TRBV7-9 and TRBJ2-5, with D possibly being TRBD1 or TRBD2 (6 bases each). Germline V lookup: CDR1 SEHNR, CDR2 FQNEAQ (reference sequence). Trimming left V 6 bases short and J 5 bases short, with 16 bases between. This CDR3 has 14 amino acids. CDR3 residues: CASRTSGGPETQYF. Written as DNA, the CDR3 is TGTGCCAGCAGAACCTCCGGGGGCCCCGAGACCCAGTACTTC.